This is a list of T cell receptor beta chains from one sample in a study of blood T cell repertoires in COVID-19. Only in-frame clones appear in the TCRdb table, and some are missing; sequencing was by immunoSEQ multiplex PCR. The sample shows 100,000 to 150,000 clones, roughly 89% of them seen only once. Sequenced sample: peripheral blood. Source of these receptors: a man aged 60-69 years with COVID-19, enrolled during active disease. The CDR3 runs from the conserved cysteine through the conserved F or W.

>TRBJ1-2|TRBV5-1
CASSATPRVLGGYTF
>TRBJ1-5|TRBV5-1
CASSLESGLNQPQHF
>TRBJ2-7|TRBV30
CAWGIGGLSSYEQYF
>TRBJ2-1|TRBV5-1
CASSSDLHEQFF
>TRBJ2-3|TRBV6-5
CASGVRGTTDTQYF
>TRBJ2-7|TRBV5-1
CASSLSPGLGLYEQYF
>TRBJ1-6|TRBV9
CASTKGLQGGNSPLHF
>TRBJ1-6|TRBV6-5
CASSYLTAYNSPLHF
>TRBJ1-6|TRBV20-1
CSASLPDRGKSPLHF
>TRBJ2-7|TRBV2
CASSPDVGGATYEQYF
>TRBJ2-3|TRBV5-1
CASGRTSGTDTQYF
>TRBJ2-2|TRBV24-1
CATSESWTGSRGELFF
>TRBJ2-3|TRBV6-5
CASNPSSGAGDTQYF
>TRBJ2-7|TRBV7-2
CASSLGFQVVEQYF
>TRBJ1-1|TRBV11-3
CASSWRRQPSNTEAFF
>TRBJ2-7|TRBV9
CASSVGVAGIYEQYF
>TRBJ2-2|TRBV7-9
CASSSRDYRLRELFF
>TRBJ2-5|TRBV6-6
CASIRGGLQETQYF